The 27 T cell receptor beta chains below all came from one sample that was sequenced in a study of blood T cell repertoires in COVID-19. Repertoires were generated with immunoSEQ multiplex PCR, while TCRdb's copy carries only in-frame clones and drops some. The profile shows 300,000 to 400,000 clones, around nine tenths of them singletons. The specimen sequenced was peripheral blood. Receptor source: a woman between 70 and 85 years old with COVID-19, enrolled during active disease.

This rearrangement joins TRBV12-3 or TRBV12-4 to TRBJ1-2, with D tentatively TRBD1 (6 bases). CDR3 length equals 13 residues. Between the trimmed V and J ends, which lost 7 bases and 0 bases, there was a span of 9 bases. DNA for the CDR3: TGTGCCAGCACCGGACAGCCTAACTATGGCTACACCTTC. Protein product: CASTGQPNYGYTF.

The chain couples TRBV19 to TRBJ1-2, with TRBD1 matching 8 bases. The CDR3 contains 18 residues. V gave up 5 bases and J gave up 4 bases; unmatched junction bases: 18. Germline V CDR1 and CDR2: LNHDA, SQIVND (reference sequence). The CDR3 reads CASSGAGQGAPLRYGYTF. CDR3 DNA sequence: TGTGCCAGTAGTGGGGCGGGGCAGGGGGCCCCTCTCCGCTATGGCTACACCTTC.

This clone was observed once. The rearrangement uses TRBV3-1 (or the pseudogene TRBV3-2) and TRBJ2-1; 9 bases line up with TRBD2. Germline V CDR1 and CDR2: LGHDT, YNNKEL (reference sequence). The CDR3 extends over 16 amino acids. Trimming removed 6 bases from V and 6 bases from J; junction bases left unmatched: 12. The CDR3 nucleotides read TGTGCCAGCAGTCCTAAATTAGCGGGGGCCGTCAATGAGCAGTTCTTC. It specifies CASSPKLAGAVNEQFF.

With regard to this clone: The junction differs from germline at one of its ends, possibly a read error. The CDR3 sequence: CASSGQDRGRYTEQFF. Written as DNA, the CDR3 is TGTGCCAGCAGTGGACAGGACAGGGGGCGTTACACTGAGCAGTTCTTC. V and J are TRBV6-1 and TRBJ2-1; 11 nucleotides align to TRBD1. The CDR3 runs to 16 residues. Germline CDR1 is MNHNS and CDR2 is SASEGT.

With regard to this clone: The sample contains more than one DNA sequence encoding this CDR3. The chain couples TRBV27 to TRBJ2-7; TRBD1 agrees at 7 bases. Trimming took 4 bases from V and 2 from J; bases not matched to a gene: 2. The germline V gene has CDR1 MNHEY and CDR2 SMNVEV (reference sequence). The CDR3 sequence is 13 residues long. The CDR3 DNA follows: TGTGCCAGCAGTTGGGGACAGACCTACGAGCAGTACTTC. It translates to CASSWGQTYEQYF.

CDR3 DNA sequence: TGTGCCAGCAGTTCCCCAGGGGCGCAGTATTTT. It specifies CASSSPGAQYF. The genes are TRBV27 and TRBJ2-3; D is perhaps TRBD1 (6 bases). V was trimmed by 4 bases and J by 10 bases, leaving 9 bases between them. The CDR3 extends over 11 amino acids. Germline CDR1 reads MNHEY; CDR2 reads SMNVEV (reference sequence).

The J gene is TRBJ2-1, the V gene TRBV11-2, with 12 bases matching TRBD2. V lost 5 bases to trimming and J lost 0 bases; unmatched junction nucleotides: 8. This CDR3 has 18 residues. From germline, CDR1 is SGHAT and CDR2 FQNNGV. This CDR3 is CASSPLAGGPSSYNEQFF. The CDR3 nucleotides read TGTGCCAGCAGCCCACTAGCGGGGGGCCCTAGCTCCTACAATGAGCAGTTCTTC.

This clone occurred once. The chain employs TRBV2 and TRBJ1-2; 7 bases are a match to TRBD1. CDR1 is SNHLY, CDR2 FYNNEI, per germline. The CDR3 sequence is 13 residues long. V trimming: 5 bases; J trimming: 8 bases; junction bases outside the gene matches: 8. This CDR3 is CASSRQGLGGYTF. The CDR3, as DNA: TGTGCCAGCAGTCGACAGGGACTGGGCGGCTACACCTTC.

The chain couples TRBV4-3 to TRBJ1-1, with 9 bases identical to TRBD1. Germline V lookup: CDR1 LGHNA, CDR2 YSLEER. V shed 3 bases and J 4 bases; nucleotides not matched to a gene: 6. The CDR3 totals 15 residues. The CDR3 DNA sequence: TGCGCCAGCAGCCACCGGACAGGGGCGGGCACTGAAGCTTTCTTT. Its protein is CASSHRTGAGTEAFF.

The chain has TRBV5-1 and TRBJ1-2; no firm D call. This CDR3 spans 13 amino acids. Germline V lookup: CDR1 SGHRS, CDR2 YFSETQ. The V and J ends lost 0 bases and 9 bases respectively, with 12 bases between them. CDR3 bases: TGCGCCAGCAGCTTGGCAGGCGGGTTTAGCTACACCTTC. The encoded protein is CASSLAGGFSYTF.

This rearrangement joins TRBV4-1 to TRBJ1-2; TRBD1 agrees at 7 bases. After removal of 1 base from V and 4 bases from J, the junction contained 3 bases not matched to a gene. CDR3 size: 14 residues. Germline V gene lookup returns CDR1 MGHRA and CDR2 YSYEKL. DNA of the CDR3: TGCGCCAGCAGCCAAGGACAGGGAAGCTATGGCTACACCTTC. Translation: CASSQGQGSYGYTF.

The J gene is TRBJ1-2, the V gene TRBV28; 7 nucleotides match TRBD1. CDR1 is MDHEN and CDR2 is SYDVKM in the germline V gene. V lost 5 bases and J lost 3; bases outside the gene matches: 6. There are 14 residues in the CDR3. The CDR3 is CASSRTGRDYGYTF. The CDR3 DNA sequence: TGTGCCAGCAGTAGGACAGGCCGAGACTATGGCTACACCTTC.

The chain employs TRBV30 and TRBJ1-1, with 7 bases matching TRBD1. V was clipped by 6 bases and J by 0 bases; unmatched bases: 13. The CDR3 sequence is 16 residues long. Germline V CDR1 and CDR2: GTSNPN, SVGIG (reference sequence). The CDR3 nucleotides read TGTGCCTGTACCCGGACAGGTTTATCCTTGAACACTGAAGCTTTCTTT. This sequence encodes CACTRTGLSLNTEAFF.

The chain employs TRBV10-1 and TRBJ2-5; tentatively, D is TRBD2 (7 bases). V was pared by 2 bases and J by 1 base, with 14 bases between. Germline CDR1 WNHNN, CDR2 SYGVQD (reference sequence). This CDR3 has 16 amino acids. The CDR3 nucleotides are TGCGCCAGCAGTGAGGGGATCGGGGGGCCCCAAGAGACCCAGTACTTC. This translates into CASSEGIGGPQETQYF.

The CDR3 DNA follows: TGCGCCAGCAGTGCTAGCGGGGTCACAGATACGCAGTATTTT. This translates into CASSASGVTDTQYF. The V and J genes are TRBV10-1 and TRBJ2-3; TRBD2 aligns across 9 bases. The CDR3 is made up of 14 amino acids. Germline CDR1 WNHNN, CDR2 SYGVQD (reference sequence). With 4 bases clipped from V and 2 bases from J, the junction kept 1 base outside the gene matches.

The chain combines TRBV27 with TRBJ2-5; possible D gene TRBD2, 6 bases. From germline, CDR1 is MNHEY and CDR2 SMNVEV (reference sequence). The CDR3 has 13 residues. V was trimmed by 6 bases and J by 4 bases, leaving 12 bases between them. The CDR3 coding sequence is TGTGCCAGCAGGTCGCAGGGAGGAGAGACCCAGTACTTC. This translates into CASRSQGGETQYF.

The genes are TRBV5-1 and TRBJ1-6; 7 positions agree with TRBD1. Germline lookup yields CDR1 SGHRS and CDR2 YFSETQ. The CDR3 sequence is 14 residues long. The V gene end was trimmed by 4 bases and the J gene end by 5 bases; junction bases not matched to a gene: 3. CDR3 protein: CASSSGQDNSPLHF. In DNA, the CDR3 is TGCGCCAGCAGCAGCGGACAGGATAATTCACCCCTCCACTTT.

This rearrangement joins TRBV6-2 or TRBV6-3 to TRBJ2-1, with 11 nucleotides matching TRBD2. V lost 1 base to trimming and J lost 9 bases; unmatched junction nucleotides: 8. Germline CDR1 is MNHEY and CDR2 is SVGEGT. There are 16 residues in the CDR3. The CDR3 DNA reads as TGTGCCAGCAGTTACTTCTTTAGCGGGGGGGCGGTTGAGCAGTTCTTC. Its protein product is CASSYFFSGGAVEQFF.

CDR3 amino acids: CASSFEGADTQYF. The CDR3 DNA sequence: TGCGCCAGCAGCTTCGAGGGGGCCGATACGCAGTATTTT. The V and J genes are TRBV5-1 and TRBJ2-3; 7 positions match TRBD1. CDR3 length equals 13 residues. J lost 6 bases, V lost 2 bases, and 3 bases had no gene match. CDR1 and CDR2 (germline): SGHRS, YFSETQ.

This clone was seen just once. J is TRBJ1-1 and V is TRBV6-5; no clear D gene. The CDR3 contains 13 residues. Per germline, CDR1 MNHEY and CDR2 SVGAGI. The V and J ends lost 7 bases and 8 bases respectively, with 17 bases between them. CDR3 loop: CASIPDFGSEAFF. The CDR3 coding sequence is TGTGCCAGCATCCCTGATTTCGGTTCGGAAGCTTTCTTT.

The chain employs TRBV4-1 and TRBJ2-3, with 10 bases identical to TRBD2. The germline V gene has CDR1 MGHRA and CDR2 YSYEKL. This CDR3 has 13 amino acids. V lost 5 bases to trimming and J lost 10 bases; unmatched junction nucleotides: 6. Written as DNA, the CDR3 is TGCGCCAGCAGCTCACACGGGACTAGCGCGCAGTATTTT. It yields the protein CASSSHGTSAQYF.

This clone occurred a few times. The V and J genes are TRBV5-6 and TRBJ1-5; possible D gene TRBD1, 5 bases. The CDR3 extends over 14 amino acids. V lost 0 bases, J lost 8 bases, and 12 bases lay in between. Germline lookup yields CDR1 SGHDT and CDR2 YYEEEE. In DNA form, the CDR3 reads TGTGCCAGCAGCTTGGTAACAGGACTAGAGCCCCAGCATTTT. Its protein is CASSLVTGLEPQHF.

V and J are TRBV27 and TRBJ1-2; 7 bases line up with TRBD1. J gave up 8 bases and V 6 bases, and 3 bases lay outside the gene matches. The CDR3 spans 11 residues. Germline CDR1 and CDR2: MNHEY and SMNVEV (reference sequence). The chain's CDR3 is CASRTGVGYTF. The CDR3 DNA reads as TGTGCCAGCAGAACAGGGGTCGGCTACACCTTC.

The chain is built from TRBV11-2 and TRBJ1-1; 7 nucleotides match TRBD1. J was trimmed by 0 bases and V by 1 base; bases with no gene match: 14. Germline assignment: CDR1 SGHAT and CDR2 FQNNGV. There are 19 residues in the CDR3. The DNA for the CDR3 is TGTGCCAGCAGCTTAGGTTTTGGGGGACAGACACTTATGAACACTGAAGCTTTCTTT. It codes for CASSLGFGGQTLMNTEAFF.

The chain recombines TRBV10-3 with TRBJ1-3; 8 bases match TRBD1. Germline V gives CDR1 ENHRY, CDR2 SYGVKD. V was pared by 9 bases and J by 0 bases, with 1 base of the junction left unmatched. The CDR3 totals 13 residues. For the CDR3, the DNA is TGTGCCATTCAGGGGGCCTCTGGAAACACCATATATTTT. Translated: CAIQGASGNTIYF.

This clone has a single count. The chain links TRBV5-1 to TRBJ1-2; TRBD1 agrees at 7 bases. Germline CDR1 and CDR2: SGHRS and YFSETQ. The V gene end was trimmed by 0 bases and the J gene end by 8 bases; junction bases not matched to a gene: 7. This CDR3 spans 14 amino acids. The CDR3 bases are TGCGCCAGCAGCTTGGAAGGGGGCCGAGACGGCTACACCTTC. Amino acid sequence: CASSLEGGRDGYTF.

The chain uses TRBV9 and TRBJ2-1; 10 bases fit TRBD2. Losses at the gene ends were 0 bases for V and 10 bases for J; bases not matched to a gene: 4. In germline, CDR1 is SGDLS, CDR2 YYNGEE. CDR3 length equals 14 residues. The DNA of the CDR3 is TGTGCCAGCAGCGTAGTAGCGGGGGGCGGGGAGCAGTTCTTC. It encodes CASSVVAGGGEQFF.